These T cell receptor beta chains were read from a single sample in a study of blood T cell repertoires in COVID-19. TCRdb's copy holds only in-frame clones and misses some; the assay was immunoSEQ multiplex PCR. The sample has around 250,000 clones; approximately 84% are singletons. Specimen: peripheral blood. The source is a woman aged 80 or over with acute or convalescent COVID-19. The conserved cysteine and the conserved F or W are not part of the CDR3 here. Clone size is stated in some rows and not others, as once, few, many or a class when expanded.

NA	12	TRBV11-3	TRBJ2-2	ASSLVSGSGELF
NA	16	TRBV19	TRBJ1-5	ASSIGSGRVRRNQPQH
NA	17	TRBV11-2	TRBJ2-6	ASSKRLSTSASGANVLT
NA	18	TRBV9	TRBJ2-2	ASSVAALGQGAGFPGELF
once	12	TRBV12-5	TRBJ2-3	ASGPQGFKDTQY
NA	10	TRBV7-7	TRBJ2-1	ASSLAGGEQF
NA	11	TRBV27	TRBJ1-1	ASRPRANTEAF
NA	17	TRBV4-1	TRBJ2-5	ASSHDTLGTSSTMKTQY
NA	12	TRBV6-5	TRBJ1-1	ASSTSGYGTEAF
NA	12	TRBV27	TRBJ2-3	ASSQRLAGDTQY
NA	13	TRBV4-3	TRBJ1-2	ASSQDQGTYYGYT
NA	14	TRBV14	TRBJ2-1	ASSQGRGASYNEQF
NA	16	TRBV4-2	TRBJ2-5	ASSQDLPTRGGFWTQY
NA	13	TRBV9	TRBJ1-1	ASSVIREGNTEAF
NA	13	TRBV4-1	TRBJ2-1	ASSQDPTSPNEQF
few	14	TRBV4-3	TRBJ2-6	ASSQDGGAGANVLT
NA	11	TRBV7-9	TRBJ1-2	ASSFGEEGGYT
NA	10	TRBV30	TRBJ1-2	AWSQGYAGYT
NA	12	TRBV3-1/TRBV3-2	TRBJ1-2	ASSYNGRQYGYT
few	14	TRBV4-3	TRBJ1-4	ASSPGLTPGGEKLF
NA	11	TRBV18	TRBJ2-3	ASSGDRQNTQY
NA	16	TRBV5-1	TRBJ2-5	ASSLGRTSGELQETQY
NA	13	TRBV5-6	TRBJ2-1	ASSLRLAGVWEQF